Included here is one TCR beta chain sequence, with context. A second 7 to 11 cycle PCR used barcoded and J-beta primers. TCRdb called the 5' RACE reads again in MiXCR, with one record for every CDR3 protein. This table has more than 1,400,000 distinct CDR3 sequences, around 42% appearing once. This sample was taken from a study of blood T cells in healthy people across ages. The ends lost 0 bases at V and 4 bases at J; junction bases unmatched: 15. This CDR3 spans 19 amino acids. Germline loops: CDR1 LGHDT, CDR2 YNNKEL (reference sequence). The chain joins TRBV3-1 to TRBJ1-5; 7 bases map to TRBD1. The specimen sequenced was blood. This receptor was obtained from a woman aged 18-29 years in good health. The DNA of the CDR3 is TGTGCCAGCAGCCAAGATCTTTTAGGGGGCGCCGGAAAGAATCAGCCCCAGCATTTT. This gives the protein CASSQDLLGGAGKNQPQHF. The full variable domain, in which reference TRBV3-1 and TRBJ1-5 provide the parts outside the CDR3, is DTAVSQTPKYLVTQMGNDKSIKCEQNLGHDTMYWYKQDSKKFLKIMFSYNNKELIINETVPNRFSPKSPDKAHLNLHINSLELGDSAVYFCASSQDLLGGAGKNQPQHFGDGTRLSIL.